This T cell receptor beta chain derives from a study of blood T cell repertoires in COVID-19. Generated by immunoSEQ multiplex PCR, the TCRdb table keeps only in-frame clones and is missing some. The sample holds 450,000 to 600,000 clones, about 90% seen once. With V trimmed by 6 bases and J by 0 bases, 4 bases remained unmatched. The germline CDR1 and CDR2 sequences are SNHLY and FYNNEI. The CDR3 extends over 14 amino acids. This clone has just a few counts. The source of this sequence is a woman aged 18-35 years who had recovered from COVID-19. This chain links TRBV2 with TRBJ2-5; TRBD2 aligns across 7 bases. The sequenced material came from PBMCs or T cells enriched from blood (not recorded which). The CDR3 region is CASRETSNQETQYF. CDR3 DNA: TGTGCCAGCAGGGAGACTAGCAACCAAGAGACCCAGTACTTC.